Sequencing of this T cell receptor beta chain was carried out in a study of control samples from healthy donors and cancer patients. Trimming pared 1 base from V and 4 bases from J, leaving 5 bases between. Germline CDR1 and CDR2: LGHDT and YNNKEL (reference sequence). The CDR3 extends over 13 amino acids. Sequencing used immunoSEQ multiplex PCR; TCRdb keeps in-frame clones, though not all of them. The sample yields more than 75,000 clones, about four fifths seen once. This sequence originates from a man aged 65 to 79 with lung cancer. The sequenced material came from PBMCs. The chain carries TRBV3-1 (or the pseudogene TRBV3-2) and TRBJ1-5; D is undetermined. Here the CDR3 DNA reads TGTGCCAGCAGCCAAGTGGTAAATCAGCCCCAGCATTTT. Translating gives CASSQVVNQPQHF.